A selection of T cell receptor beta chains follows, all from one sample in a study of cytomegalovirus exposure and HLA in healthy donors. Clones were read by immunoSEQ multiplex PCR, and TCRdb kept only the in-frame ones, dropping some. This sample has approximately 110,000 clones, with about 68% found just once. Input material: PBMCs. The receptor set was obtained from a man under 40 in good health and CMV-seropositive. CDR3s include the opening cysteine and the closing phenylalanine or tryptophan. Fields, in order: J gene, clone size, V gene, D gene, CDR3 DNA, CDR3 protein. The D gene is left open where the match is weak. Clone size appears in some rows only: once, few, many, or a class for an expanded clone.

TRBJ1-1 | NA | TRBV29-1 | NA | TGCAGCGCCCCGGGGGGAGGCACTGAAGCTTTCTTT | CSAPGGGTEAFF
TRBJ1-5 | NA | TRBV7-2 | NA | TGTGCCAGCAGCTTAGTTGCCGCGCAGCCCCAGCATTTT | CASSLVAAQPQHF
TRBJ2-7 | NA | TRBV7-8 | TRBD2 | TGTGCCAGCAGCGGGACTAGCCTCTACAAGCAGTACTTC | CASSGTSLYKQYF
TRBJ2-4 | few | TRBV18 | TRBD1 | TGTGCCAGCTCACCCCAAGACAGGGGGCAACACTTC | CASSPQDRGQHF
TRBJ2-7 | NA | TRBV6-6 | TRBD2 | TGTGCCAGCAGTGGTTGGGTTAAATGGGAGGGTACCGAGCAGTACTTC | CASSGWVKWEGTEQYF
TRBJ1-3 | NA | TRBV18 | NA | TGTGCCAGCTCCCCGGAGGTAGGATCTGGAAACACCATATATTTT | CASSPEVGSGNTIYF
TRBJ1-2 | NA | TRBV19 | NA | TGTGCCAGTAGTATATCGCGCTATGGCTACACCTTC | CASSISRYGYTF
TRBJ1-1 | NA | TRBV11-2 | TRBD1 | TGTGCCAGCAGCTCCATACAGGGGGCTGGCACTGAAGCTTTCTTT | CASSSIQGAGTEAFF
TRBJ1-2 | NA | TRBV27 | NA | TGTGCCACGTCGCCGGGGGGGCTCAAGGATGGCTACACCTTC | CATSPGGLKDGYTF
TRBJ2-3 | NA | TRBV5-1 | TRBD2 | TGCGCCAGCAACCCCGCGTTAGCGGGGGCCACAGATACGCAGTATTTT | CASNPALAGATDTQYF
TRBJ1-1 | NA | TRBV7-9 | NA | TGTGCCAGCAGCTCTTCGACAGCCCTGAACACTGAAGCTTTCTTT | CASSSSTALNTEAFF
TRBJ2-6 | NA | TRBV5-1 | NA | TGCGCCAGCAGCGTCCACCAGGGGGTCCTGACTTTC | CASSVHQGVLTF
TRBJ2-1 | few | TRBV5-1 | TRBD2 | TGCGCCAGCAGGCTCATGGCGGGGGGGCCGAATGAGCAGTTCTTC | CASRLMAGGPNEQFF
TRBJ2-3 | NA | TRBV30 | NA | TGTGCCTGGAGTGTGGTGGGGGGGCAGGGGACGCAGTATTTT | CAWSVVGGQGTQYF
TRBJ2-5 | NA | TRBV30 | TRBD1 | TGTGCCTGGAGTGGTGGGACAGTTGAGGAGACCCAGTACTTC | CAWSGGTVEETQYF
TRBJ1-5 | NA | TRBV15 | NA | TGTGCCACCAAGGGGGGGTATAGCAATCAGCCCCAGCATTTT | CATKGGYSNQPQHF
TRBJ2-7 | NA | TRBV4-1 | TRBD2 | TGCGCCAGCAGCCAAGATGGTAGCGGGGGTTCCTACGAGCAGTACTTC | CASSQDGSGGSYEQYF
TRBJ1-2 | few | TRBV2 | NA | TGTGCCAGTGGACAGCCTAACTATGGCTACACCTTC | CASGQPNYGYTF